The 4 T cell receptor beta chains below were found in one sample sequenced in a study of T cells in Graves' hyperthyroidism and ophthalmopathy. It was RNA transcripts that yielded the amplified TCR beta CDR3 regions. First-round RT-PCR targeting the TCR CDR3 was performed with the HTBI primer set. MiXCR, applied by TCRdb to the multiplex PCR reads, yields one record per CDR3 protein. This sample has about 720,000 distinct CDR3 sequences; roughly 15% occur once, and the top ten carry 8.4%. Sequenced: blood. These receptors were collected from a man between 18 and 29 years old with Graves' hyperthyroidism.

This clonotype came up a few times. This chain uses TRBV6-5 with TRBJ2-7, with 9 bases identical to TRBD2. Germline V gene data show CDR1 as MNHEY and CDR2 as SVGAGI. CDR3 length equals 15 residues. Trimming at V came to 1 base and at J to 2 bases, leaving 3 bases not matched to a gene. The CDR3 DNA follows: TGTGCCAGCAGTTACTATAGCGGGAGTACCTACGAGCAGTACTTC. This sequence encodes CASSYYSGSTYEQYF.

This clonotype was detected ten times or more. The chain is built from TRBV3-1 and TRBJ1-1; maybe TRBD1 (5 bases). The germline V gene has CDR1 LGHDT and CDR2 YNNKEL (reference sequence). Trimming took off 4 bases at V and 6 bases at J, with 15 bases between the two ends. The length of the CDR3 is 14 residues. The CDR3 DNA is TGTGCCAGCAGCCTCCCCGGGGCTTCCGCTGAAGCTTTCTTT. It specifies CASSLPGASAEAFF.

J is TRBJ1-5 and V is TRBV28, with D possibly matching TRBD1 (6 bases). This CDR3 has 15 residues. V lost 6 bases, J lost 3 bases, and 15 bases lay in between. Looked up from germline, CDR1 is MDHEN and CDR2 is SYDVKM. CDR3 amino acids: CASSLGGRHNQPQHF. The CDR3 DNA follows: TGTGCCAGCAGCCTAGGGGGACGGCACAATCAGCCCCAGCATTTT.

The CDR3 DNA follows: TGCAGTGCTACCGGGGGTGCTGGGAACACTGAAGCTTTCTTT. Its translation: CSATGGAGNTEAFF. This chain uses TRBV20-1 with TRBJ1-1; TRBD1 is a possible D gene (5 bases). The length of the CDR3 is 14 residues. Looked up from germline, CDR1 is DFQATT and CDR2 is SNEGSKA (reference sequence). The V gene lost 4 bases and the J gene lost 1 base, with 13 bases spanning the gap.